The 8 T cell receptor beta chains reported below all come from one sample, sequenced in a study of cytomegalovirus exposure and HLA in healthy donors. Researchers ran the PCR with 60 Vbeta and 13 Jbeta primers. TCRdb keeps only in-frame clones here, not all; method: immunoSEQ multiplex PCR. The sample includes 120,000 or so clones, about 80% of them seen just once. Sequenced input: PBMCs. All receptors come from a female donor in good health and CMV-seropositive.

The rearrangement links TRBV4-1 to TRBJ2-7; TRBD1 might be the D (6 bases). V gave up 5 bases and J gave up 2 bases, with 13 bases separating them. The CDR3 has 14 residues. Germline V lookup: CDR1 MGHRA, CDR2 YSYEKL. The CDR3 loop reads CASSAQPGAYEQYF. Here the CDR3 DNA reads TGCGCCAGCAGCGCCCAACCAGGGGCCTACGAGCAGTACTTC.

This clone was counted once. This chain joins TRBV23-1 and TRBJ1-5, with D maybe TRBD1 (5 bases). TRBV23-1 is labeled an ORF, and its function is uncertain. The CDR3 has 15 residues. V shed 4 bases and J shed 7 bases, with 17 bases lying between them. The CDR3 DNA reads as TGCGCCAGCAGTCCTCACGGGGGACGAGGACAGCCCCAGCATTTT. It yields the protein CASSPHGGRGQPQHF.

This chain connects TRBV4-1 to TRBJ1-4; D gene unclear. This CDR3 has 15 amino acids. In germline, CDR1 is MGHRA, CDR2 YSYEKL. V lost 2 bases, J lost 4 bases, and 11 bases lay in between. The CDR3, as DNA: TGCGCCAGCAGCCAACGAAATAACTATAATGAAAAACTGTTTTTT. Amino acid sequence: CASSQRNNYNEKLFF.

CDR3 DNA sequence: TGTGCCAGTAGTCGACAGGGTTCCGGGGAGCTGTTTTTT. Protein product: CASSRQGSGELFF. The chain links TRBV19 to TRBJ2-2; 7 bases are shared with TRBD1. V lost 5 bases, J lost 6 bases, and 3 bases stayed unmatched. The CDR3 extends over 13 amino acids. The germline CDR1 and CDR2 sequences are LNHDA and SQIVND (reference sequence).

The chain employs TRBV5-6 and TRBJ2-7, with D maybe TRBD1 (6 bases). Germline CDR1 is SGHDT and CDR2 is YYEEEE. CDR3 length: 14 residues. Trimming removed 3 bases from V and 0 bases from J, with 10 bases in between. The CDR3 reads CASSSNRDSYEQYF. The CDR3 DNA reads TGTGCCAGCAGCTCGAACAGGGACTCCTACGAGCAGTACTTC.

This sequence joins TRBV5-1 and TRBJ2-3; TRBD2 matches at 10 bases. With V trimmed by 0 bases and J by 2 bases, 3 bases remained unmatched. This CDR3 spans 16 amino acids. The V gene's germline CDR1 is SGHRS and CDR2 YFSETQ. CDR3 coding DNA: TGCGCCAGCAGCTTGGTAGCGGGGGGTCTCACAGATACGCAGTATTTT. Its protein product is CASSLVAGGLTDTQYF.

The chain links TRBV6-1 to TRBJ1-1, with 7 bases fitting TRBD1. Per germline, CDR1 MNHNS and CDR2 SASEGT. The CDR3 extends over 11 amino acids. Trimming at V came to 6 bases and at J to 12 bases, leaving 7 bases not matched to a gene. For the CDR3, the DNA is TGTGCCAGCAGGACAGGGTCGATGACTTTCTTT. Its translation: CASRTGSMTFF.

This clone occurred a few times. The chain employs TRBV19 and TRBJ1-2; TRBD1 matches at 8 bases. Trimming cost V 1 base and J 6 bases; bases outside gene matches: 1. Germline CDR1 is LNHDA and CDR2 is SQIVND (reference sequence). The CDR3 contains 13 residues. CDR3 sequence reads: CASSIGQGHGYTF. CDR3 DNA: TGTGCCAGTAGTATAGGACAGGGGCATGGCTACACCTTC.